These 9 T cell receptor beta chains were sequenced from one sample in a study of blood T cell repertoires in COVID-19 (dated by TCRdb to 2018 to 2020). Library method: the immunoSEQ multiplex PCR assay. As stored in TCRdb, this immuneACCESS dataset retains in-frame rearrangements with V and J assigned. A fraction of the clones does not appear; measured against another copy, unresolved V genes explain less than half of the discrepancy, and the remainder lacks a known reason. The sample contains about 280,000 clones, around four fifths of them found a single time. The ten largest clones represent more than 8% of the sample. The sample was peripheral blood. The receptors shown here come from a woman between 45 and 65 years old who had recovered from COVID-19.

There are a few counts of this clone. The chain joins TRBV24-1 to TRBJ2-7; 8 nucleotides align to TRBD2. Per the germline V gene, CDR1 is KGHDR and CDR2 is SFDVKD. The CDR3 contains 15 residues. V was clipped by 4 bases and J by 2 bases; unmatched bases: 6. In DNA, the CDR3 is TGTGCCACCAGTGAAGGTAGCGGGGCTACCTACGAGCAGTACTTC. Residues: CATSEGSGATYEQYF.

The table lists this clone with a count of one. CDR3 nucleotide sequence: TGTGCCAGTAGTGGACAGGGAAGCAATCAGCCCCAGCATTTT. It codes for CASSGQGSNQPQHF. V and J are TRBV19 and TRBJ1-5, with 8 bases matching TRBD1. The CDR3 is 14 amino acids. The junction had 1 base not matched to a gene; V was cut back by 5 bases and J by 1 base. Per the germline V gene, CDR1 is LNHDA and CDR2 is SQIVND (reference sequence).

The gene calls are TRBV30 and TRBJ1-1; 9 positions match TRBD1. V shed 0 bases, J shed 3 bases, and the junction held 8 bases outside the gene matches. Germline V lookup: CDR1 GTSNPN, CDR2 SVGIG (reference sequence). This CDR3 is built from 16 residues. The CDR3 DNA is TGTGCCTGGAGTGTACTCCCGGGACAGGGTGACACTGAAGCTTTCTTT. Translation: CAWSVLPGQGDTEAFF.

The genes are TRBV30 and TRBJ1-1, with D possibly matching TRBD1 (6 bases). Between the trimmed V and J ends, which lost 4 bases and 0 bases, there was a span of 12 bases. The germline V gene has CDR1 GTSNPN and CDR2 SVGIG (reference sequence). The CDR3 has 14 amino acids. The CDR3 DNA follows: TGTGCCTGGAATTATGGACAGTTGAACACTGAAGCTTTCTTT. As protein: CAWNYGQLNTEAFF.

This clone has only one observation. This chain uses TRBV19 with TRBJ1-1, with 8 bases matching TRBD1. Germline assignment: CDR1 LNHDA and CDR2 SQIVND (reference sequence). Trimming removed 1 base from V and 5 bases from J; junction bases left unmatched: 3. CDR3 length: 14 residues. CDR3 nucleotides: TGTGCCAGTAGTATAGCCAGGGGGCAAACTGAAGCTTTCTTT. Translation: CASSIARGQTEAFF.

This clone has more than one count but fewer than ten. The chain joins TRBV2 to TRBJ2-3, with D maybe TRBD1 (6 bases). The germline V and J ends were trimmed by 8 bases and 0 bases, with 9 bases remaining between them. The germline CDR1 and CDR2 sequences are SNHLY and FYNNEI. This CDR3 is 13 amino acids long. The CDR3 nucleotides are TGTGCCAGCCCCGGACAGAGCACAGATACGCAGTATTTT. Protein: CASPGQSTDTQYF.

The chain employs TRBV5-6 and TRBJ1-1; the D is unclear. Trimming took off 0 bases at V and 0 bases at J, with 15 bases between the two ends. Per the germline V gene, CDR1 is SGHDT and CDR2 is YYEEEE. The CDR3 spans 17 residues. For the CDR3, the DNA is TGTGCCAGCAGCTTGGGTTCGCGTATCTTGCTGAACACTGAAGCTTTCTTT. Translated, it gives CASSLGSRILLNTEAFF.

The chain employs TRBV21-1 and TRBJ1-1. TRBV21-1 is a pseudogene segment. The CDR3 length is 12 residues. This CDR3 is CASSKGSPYAFF. CDR3 nucleotide sequence: TGTGCCAGCAGCAAAGGTTCGCCCTATGCTTTCTTT.

The V call is TRBV18, the J call TRBJ1-6; 7 bases align to TRBD1. The CDR3 is made up of 14 amino acids. Trimming removed 4 bases from V and 13 bases from J; junction bases left unmatched: 10. Germline loops: CDR1 KGHSH, CDR2 LQKENI. The CDR3 DNA follows: TGTGCCAGCTCACTTAACCGAGACAGGGCGCCCCTCCACTTT. It specifies CASSLNRDRAPLHF.